Listed below are T cell receptor beta chains from one sample, sequenced in a study of blood T cell repertoires in COVID-19. Clones were read by immunoSEQ multiplex PCR, and TCRdb kept only the in-frame ones, dropping some. The sample has around 150,000 clones, approximately 81% seen once. The sequencing sample was made of peripheral blood. These receptors were collected from a human donor with acute or convalescent COVID-19. The donor label of this sample is uncertain. The CDR3 runs from the conserved cysteine through the conserved F or W. D genes are given only for firm matches. The size field is filled for only some rows; it gives once, few, many or a size class.

- TRBJ2-7 TRBV7-2 TRBD1 CASSKGQGTYEQYF TGTGCCAGCAGCAAAGGACAGGGTACCTACGAGCAGTACTTC
many TRBJ1-5 TRBV11-1 - CASSLNNDQPQHF TGTGCCAGCAGCTTAAACAACGATCAGCCCCAGCATTTT
- TRBJ2-1 TRBV6-1 TRBD1 CASSEPGTGDNEQFF TGTGCCAGCAGTGAACCCGGGACAGGGGACAATGAGCAGTTCTTC
- TRBJ2-1 TRBV6-5 TRBD1 CASSSLPGQGLNEQFF TGTGCCAGCAGTTCACTTCCGGGACAGGGCCTCAATGAGCAGTTCTTC
few TRBJ1-6 TRBV24-1 TRBD1 CATSVPDRTTLNNSPLHF TGTGCCACCAGTGTCCCGGACAGGACAACACTGAATAATTCACCCCTCCACTTT
- TRBJ1-4 TRBV18 TRBD1 CASSPPGTGGSVEKLFF TGTGCCAGCTCACCCCCTGGGACAGGGGGCTCTGTCGAAAAACTGTTTTTT
- TRBJ1-2 TRBV30 TRBD1 CAWSLTGGYGYTF TGTGCCTGGAGTCTCACAGGGGGCTATGGCTACACCTTC
- TRBJ1-2 TRBV6-5 - CASSRTGNYGYTF TGTGCCAGCAGTCGAACAGGGAACTATGGCTACACCTTC
- TRBJ2-7 TRBV4-2 TRBD2 CASSPGGLASGEQYF TGTGCCAGCAGCCCCGGCGGACTAGCGTCCGGCGAGCAGTACTTC
- TRBJ1-2 TRBV23-1 - CASSQTAGVIVEGYTF TGCGCCAGCAGTCAAACCGCCGGAGTTATAGTAGAAGGCTACACCTTC
- TRBJ1-1 TRBV30 - CAWIVDAPRGAFF TGTGCCTGGATCGTTGACGCCCCAAGGGGTGCTTTCTTT
- TRBJ1-2 TRBV6-1 - CASSEGGLWARDYGYTF TGTGCCAGCAGTGAAGGTGGTTTATGGGCCCGAGACTATGGCTACACCTTC
- TRBJ1-2 TRBV5-4 - CASSLDRGGYGYTF TGTGCCAGCAGCTTGGACAGAGGGGGCTATGGCTACACCTTC
- TRBJ2-7 TRBV19 TRBD1 CASSIPGQKRGEQYF TGTGCCAGTAGTATACCGGGACAGAAACGGGGCGAGCAGTACTTC
- TRBJ2-4 TRBV6-2/TRBV6-3 - CASSPGLILKNIQYF TGTGCCAGCAGCCCGGGACTTATTCTTAAAAACATTCAGTACTTC
- TRBJ2-4 TRBV15 TRBD2 CATSRDAGGIDIQYF TGTGCCACCAGCAGAGATGCGGGGGGTATTGACATTCAGTACTTC
- TRBJ1-5 TRBV6-5 - CASSSRQYQPQHF TGTGCCAGCAGTTCGAGACAGTATCAGCCCCAGCATTTT
- TRBJ2-2 TRBV4-2 TRBD1 CASSQGTGGPGELFF TGTGCCAGCAGCCAAGGGACAGGGGGCCCCGGGGAGCTGTTTTTT